The next 2 T cell receptor beta chains were all read from a single sample in a study of blood T cell repertoires in COVID-19. Using immunoSEQ multiplex PCR, the repertoire was profiled, and TCRdb retains in-frame clones only, with some absent. The table has roughly 280,000 clones, almost 90% seen once. Sequenced material: peripheral blood. These receptors were obtained from a woman aged 25 to 39 with COVID-19, enrolled during active disease.

V and J are TRBV5-1 and TRBJ2-3; TRBD1 agrees at 7 bases. V was pared by 3 bases and J by 4 bases, with 5 bases of the junction left unmatched. CDR1 is SGHRS, CDR2 YFSETQ, per germline. This CDR3 region has 14 residues. In DNA, the CDR3 is TGCGCCAGCAGCTCCGGGACAGTTTCAGATACGCAGTATTTT. Protein sequence: CASSSGTVSDTQYF.

The DNA of the CDR3 is TGTGCCAGCAGCTCCTGGGACAGTACCAATGAAAAACTGTTTTTT. Its translation: CASSSWDSTNEKLFF. The chain joins TRBV9 to TRBJ1-4, with TRBD1 identical over 7 bases. After removal of 4 bases from V and 5 bases from J, the junction contained 8 bases not matched to a gene. The length of the CDR3 is 15 residues. The germline V gene has CDR1 SGDLS and CDR2 YYNGEE.